This record covers a single T cell receptor (beta chain). Germline assignment: CDR1 SGHDT and CDR2 YYEEEE. This CDR3 has 15 amino acids. With 3 bases clipped from V and 0 bases from J, the junction kept 3 bases outside the gene matches. The data derive from a study of blood T cell repertoires in COVID-19. The wider study: Samples representing acute and convalescent COVID-19 were sourced from the United States, Italy and Spain. PBMCs, B-cell-depleted T cells, or T cells provided the cDNA or gDNA that made up the material.

As processed by the authors: By means of reference gene primer amplification, nucleated cell counts were estimated. Assay: immunoSEQ multiplex PCR; the TCRdb copy retains only in-frame clones and omits some. D and trimming come from the DNA, and the V and J calls and clone size come from that table. The sample lists approximately 75,000 clones; over 75% were seen once. The material sequenced was peripheral blood. The chain recombines TRBV5-6 with TRBJ1-1; TRBD1 agrees at 9 bases. This receptor was obtained from a human donor in a cohort sampled during active COVID-19. CDR3 in DNA: TGTGCCAGCAGCTGGACAGGGGACCTGAACACTGAAGCTTTCTTT. Amino acids: CASSWTGDLNTEAFF.